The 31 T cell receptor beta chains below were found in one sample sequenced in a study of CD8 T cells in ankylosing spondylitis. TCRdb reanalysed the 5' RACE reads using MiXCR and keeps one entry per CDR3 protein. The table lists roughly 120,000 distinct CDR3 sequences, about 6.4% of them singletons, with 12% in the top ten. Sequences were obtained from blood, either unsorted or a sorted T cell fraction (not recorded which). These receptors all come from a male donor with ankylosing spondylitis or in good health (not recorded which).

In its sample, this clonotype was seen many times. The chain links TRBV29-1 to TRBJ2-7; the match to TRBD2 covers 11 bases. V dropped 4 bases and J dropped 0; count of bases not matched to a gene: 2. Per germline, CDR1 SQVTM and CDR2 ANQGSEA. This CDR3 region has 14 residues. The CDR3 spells CSVAGLAASYEQYF. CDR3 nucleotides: TGCAGCGTTGCGGGACTAGCGGCCTCCTACGAGCAGTACTTC.

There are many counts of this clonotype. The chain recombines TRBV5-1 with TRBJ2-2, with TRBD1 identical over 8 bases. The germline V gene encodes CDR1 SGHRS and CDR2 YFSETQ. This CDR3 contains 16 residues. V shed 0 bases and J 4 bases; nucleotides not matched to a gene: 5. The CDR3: CASSLVAGGFTGELFF. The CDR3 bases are TGCGCCAGCAGCTTGGTGGCAGGGGGCTTCACCGGGGAGCTGTTTTTT.

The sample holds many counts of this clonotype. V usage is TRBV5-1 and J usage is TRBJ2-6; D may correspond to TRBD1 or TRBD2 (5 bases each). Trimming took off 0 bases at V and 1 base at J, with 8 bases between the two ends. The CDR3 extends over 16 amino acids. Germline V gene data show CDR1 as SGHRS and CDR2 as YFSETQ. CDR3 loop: CASSLAGQSGANVLTF. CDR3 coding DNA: TGCGCCAGCAGCTTGGCGGGGCAATCTGGGGCCAACGTCCTGACTTTC. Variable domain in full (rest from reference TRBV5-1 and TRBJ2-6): KAGVTQTPRYLIKTRGQQVTLSCSPISGHRSVSWYQQTPGQGLQFLFEYFSETQRNKGNFPGRFSGRQFSNSRSEMNVSTLELGDSALYLCASSLAGQSGANVLTFGAGSRLTVL.

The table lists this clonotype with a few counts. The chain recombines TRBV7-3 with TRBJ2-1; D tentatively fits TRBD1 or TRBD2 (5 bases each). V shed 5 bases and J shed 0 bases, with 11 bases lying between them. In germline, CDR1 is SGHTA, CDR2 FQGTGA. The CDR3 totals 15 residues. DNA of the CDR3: TGTGCCAGCAGCCCCTCCGGGACCTCCTACAATGAGCAGTTCTTC. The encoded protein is CASSPSGTSYNEQFF.

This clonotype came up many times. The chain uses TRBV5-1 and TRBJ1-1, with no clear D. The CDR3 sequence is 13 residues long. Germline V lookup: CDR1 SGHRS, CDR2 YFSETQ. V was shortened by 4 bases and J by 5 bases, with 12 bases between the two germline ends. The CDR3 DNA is TGCGCCAGCAGCCCGGGATGGCAGACTGAAGCTTTCTTT. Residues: CASSPGWQTEAFF.

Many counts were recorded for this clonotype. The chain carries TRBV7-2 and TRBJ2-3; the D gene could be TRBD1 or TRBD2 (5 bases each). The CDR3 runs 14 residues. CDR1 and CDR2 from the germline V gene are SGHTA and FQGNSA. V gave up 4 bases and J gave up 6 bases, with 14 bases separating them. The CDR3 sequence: CASSSGTFGDTQYF. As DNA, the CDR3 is TGTGCCAGCAGCTCCGGGACGTTCGGGGATACGCAGTATTTT.

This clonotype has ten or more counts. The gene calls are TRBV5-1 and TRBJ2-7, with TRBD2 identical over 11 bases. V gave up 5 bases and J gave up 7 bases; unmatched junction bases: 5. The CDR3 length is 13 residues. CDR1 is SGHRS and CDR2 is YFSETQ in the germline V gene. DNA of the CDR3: TGCGCCAGCAGACTAGCGGGAGCTGGGGAGCAGTACTTC. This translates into CASRLAGAGEQYF. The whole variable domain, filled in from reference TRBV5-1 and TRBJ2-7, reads KAGVTQTPRYLIKTRGQQVTLSCSPISGHRSVSWYQQTPGQGLQFLFEYFSETQRNKGNFPGRFSGRQFSNSRSEMNVSTLELGDSALYLCASRLAGAGEQYFGPGTRLTVT.

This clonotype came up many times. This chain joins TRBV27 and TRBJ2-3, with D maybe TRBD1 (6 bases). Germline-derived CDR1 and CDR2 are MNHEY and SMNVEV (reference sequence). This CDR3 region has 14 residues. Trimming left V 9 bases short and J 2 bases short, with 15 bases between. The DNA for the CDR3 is TGTGCCAGTAAGACAGGAGACTACACAGATACGCAGTATTTT. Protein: CASKTGDYTDTQYF.

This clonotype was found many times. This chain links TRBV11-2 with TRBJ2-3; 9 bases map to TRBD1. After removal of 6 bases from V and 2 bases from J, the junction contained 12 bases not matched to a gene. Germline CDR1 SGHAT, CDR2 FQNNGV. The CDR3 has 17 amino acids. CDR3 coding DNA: TGTGCCAGCAGATTACCCGGGACAGGGCGTCTCACAGATACGCAGTATTTT. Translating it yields CASRLPGTGRLTDTQYF. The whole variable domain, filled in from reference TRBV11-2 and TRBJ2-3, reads EAGVAQSPRYKIIEKRQSVAFWCNPISGHATLYWYQQILGQGPKLLIQFQNNGVVDDSQLPKDRFSAERLKGVDSTLKIQPAKLEDSAVYLCASRLPGTGRLTDTQYFGPGTRLTVL.

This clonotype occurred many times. This CDR3 reads CASSLLPAAHGYTF. The CDR3 bases are TGTGCCAGCAGTCTCCTCCCAGCCGCTCATGGCTACACCTTC. The V gene is TRBV6-1, the J gene TRBJ1-2, with D unresolved. Germline CDR1 reads MNHNS; CDR2 reads SASEGT. V shed 5 bases and J shed 6 bases, with 16 bases lying between them. There are 14 residues in the CDR3.

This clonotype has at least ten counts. The CDR3 nucleotides read TGTGCCAGTAGTATATCTGGGTCTGGTATCTACGAGCAGTACTTC. It yields the protein CASSISGSGIYEQYF. This sequence joins TRBV19 and TRBJ2-7; no definite D call. Per the germline V gene, CDR1 is LNHDA and CDR2 is SQIVND (reference sequence). This CDR3 region has 15 residues. Trimming left V 2 bases short and J 3 bases short, with 14 bases between. Filled out from reference TRBV19 and TRBJ2-7, the complete variable domain reads DGGITQSPKYLFRKEGQNVTLSCEQNLNHDAMYWYRQDPGQGLRLIYYSQIVNDFQKGDIAEGYSVSREKKESFPLTVTSAQKNPTAFYLCASSISGSGIYEQYFGPGTRLTVT.

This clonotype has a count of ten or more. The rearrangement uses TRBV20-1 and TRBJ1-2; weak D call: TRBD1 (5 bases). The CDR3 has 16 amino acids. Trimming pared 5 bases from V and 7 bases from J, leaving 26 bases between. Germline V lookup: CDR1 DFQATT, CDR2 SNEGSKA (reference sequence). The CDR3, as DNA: TGCAGTGCTGAAGGACAAGGGTGGGTGGCGTTAAGTGGCTACACCTTC. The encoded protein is CSAEGQGWVALSGYTF.

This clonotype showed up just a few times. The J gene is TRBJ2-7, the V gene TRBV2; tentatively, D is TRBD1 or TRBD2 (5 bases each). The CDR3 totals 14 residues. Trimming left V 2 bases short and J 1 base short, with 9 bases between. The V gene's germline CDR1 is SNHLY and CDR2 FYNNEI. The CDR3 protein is CASSERGRSYEQYF. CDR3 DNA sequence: TGTGCCAGCAGTGAAAGGGGACGGTCCTACGAGCAGTACTTC.

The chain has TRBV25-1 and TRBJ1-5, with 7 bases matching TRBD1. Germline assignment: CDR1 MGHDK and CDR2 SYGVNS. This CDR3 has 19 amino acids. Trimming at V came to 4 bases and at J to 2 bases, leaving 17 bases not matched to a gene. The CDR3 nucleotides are TGTGCCAGCAGTGGGGTCTTGGGGACAGACCTCTTGGGCAATCAGCCCCAGCATTTT. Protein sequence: CASSGVLGTDLLGNQPQHF.

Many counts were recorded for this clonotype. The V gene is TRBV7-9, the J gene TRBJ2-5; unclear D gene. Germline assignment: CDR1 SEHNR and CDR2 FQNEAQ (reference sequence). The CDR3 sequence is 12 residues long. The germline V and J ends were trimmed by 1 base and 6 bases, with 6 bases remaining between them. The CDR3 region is CASSLDFKTQYF. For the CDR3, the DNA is TGTGCCAGCAGCTTAGATTTCAAGACCCAGTACTTC.

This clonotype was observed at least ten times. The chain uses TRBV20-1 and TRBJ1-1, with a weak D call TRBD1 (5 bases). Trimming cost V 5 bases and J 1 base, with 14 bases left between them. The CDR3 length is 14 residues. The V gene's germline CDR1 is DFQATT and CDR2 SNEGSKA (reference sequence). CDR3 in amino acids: CSAPNPGWNTEAFF. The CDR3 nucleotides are TGCAGTGCTCCGAACCCAGGGTGGAACACTGAAGCTTTCTTT.

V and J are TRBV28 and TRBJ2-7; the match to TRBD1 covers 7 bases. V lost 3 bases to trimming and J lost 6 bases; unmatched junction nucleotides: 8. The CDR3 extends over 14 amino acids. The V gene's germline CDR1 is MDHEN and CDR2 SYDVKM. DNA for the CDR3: TGTGCCAGCAGTTTGACAGGGTCGGTCTCCGAGCAGTACTTC. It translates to CASSLTGSVSEQYF. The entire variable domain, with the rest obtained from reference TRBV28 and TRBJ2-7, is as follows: DVKVTQSSRYLVKRTGEKVFLECVQDMDHENMFWYRQDPGLGLRLIYFSYDVKMKEKGDIPEGYSVSREKKERFSLILESASTNQTSMYLCASSLTGSVSEQYFGPGTRLTVT.

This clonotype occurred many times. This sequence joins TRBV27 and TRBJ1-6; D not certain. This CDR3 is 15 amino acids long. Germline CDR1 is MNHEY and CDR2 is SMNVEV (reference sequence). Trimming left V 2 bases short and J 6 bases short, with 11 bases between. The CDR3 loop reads CASSLRAVINSPLHF. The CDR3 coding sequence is TGTGCCAGCAGTTTAAGGGCAGTGATTAATTCACCCCTCCACTTT.

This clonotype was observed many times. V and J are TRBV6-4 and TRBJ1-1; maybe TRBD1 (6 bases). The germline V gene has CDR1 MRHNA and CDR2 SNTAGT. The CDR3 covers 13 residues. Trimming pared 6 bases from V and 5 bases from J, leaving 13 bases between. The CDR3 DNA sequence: TGTGCCAGCAGGGGGGGGCCGGGAACTGAAGCTTTCTTT. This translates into CASRGGPGTEAFF.

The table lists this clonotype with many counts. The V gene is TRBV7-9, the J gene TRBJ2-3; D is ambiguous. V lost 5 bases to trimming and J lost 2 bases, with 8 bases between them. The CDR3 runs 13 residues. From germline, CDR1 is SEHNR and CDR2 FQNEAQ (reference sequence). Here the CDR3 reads CASSPAPTDTQYF. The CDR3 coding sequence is TGTGCCAGCAGCCCCGCCCCCACAGATACGCAGTATTTT.

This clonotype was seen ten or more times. CDR3: CATSGRGATDTQYF. The CDR3 DNA is TGTGCCACCAGTGGCAGGGGAGCCACAGATACGCAGTATTTT. The chain is built from TRBV24-1 and TRBJ2-3, with D possibly matching TRBD1 (6 bases). In germline, CDR1 is KGHDR, CDR2 SFDVKD. V lost 5 bases to trimming and J lost 2 bases, with 10 bases between them. The CDR3 extends over 14 amino acids.

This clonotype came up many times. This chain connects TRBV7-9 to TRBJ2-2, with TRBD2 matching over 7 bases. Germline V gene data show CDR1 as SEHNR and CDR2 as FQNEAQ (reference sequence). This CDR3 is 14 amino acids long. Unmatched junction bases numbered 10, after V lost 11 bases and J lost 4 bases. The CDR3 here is CAGPGTTTTGELFF. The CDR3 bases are TGTGCCGGACCCGGGACTACGACCACCGGGGAGCTGTTTTTT.

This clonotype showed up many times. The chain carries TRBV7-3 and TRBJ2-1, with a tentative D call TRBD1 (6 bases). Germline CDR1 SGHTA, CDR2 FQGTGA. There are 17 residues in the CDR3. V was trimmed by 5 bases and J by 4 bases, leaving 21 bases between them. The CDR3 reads CASSPPGMGAIYNEQFF. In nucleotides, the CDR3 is TGTGCCAGCAGCCCACCTGGTATGGGGGCTATATACAATGAGCAGTTCTTC.

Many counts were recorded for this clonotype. The CDR3 DNA is TGTGCCAGCATGGGGACAGGGGGATTTCAGCCCCAGCATTTT. This translates into CASMGTGGFQPQHF. V is TRBV12-3 or TRBV12-4 and J is TRBJ1-5; 11 bases line up with TRBD1. The CDR3 contains 14 residues. With V trimmed by 7 bases and J by 6 bases, 5 bases remained unmatched.

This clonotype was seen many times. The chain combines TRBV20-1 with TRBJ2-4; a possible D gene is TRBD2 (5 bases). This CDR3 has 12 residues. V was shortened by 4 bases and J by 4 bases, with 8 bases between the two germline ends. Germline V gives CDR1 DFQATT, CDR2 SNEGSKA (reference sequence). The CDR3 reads CSATEGKNIQYF. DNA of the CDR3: TGCAGTGCTACCGAGGGTAAAAACATTCAGTACTTC.

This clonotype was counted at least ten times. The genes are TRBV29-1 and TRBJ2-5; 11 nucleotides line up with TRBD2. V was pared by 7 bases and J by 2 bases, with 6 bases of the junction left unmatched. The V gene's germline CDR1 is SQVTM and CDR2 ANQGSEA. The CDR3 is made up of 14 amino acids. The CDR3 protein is CSGFGTSGQETQYF. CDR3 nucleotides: TGCAGCGGATTCGGGACTAGCGGACAAGAGACCCAGTACTTC.

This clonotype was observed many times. CDR3 nucleotides: TGCGCCAGCAGCGCCTTGGGACGGAATAATTCACCCCTCCACTTT. This codes for CASSALGRNNSPLHF. V is TRBV4-3 and J is TRBJ1-6, with a tentative D call TRBD1 (5 bases). CDR3 length equals 15 residues. V was pared by 5 bases and J by 5 bases, with 13 bases between. Germline CDR1 is LGHNA and CDR2 is YSLEER.

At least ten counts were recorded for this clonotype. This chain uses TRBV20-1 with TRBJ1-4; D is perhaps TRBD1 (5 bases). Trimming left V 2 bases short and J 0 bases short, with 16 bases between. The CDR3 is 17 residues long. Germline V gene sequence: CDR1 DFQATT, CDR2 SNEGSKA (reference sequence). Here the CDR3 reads CSARWGRATATNEKLFF. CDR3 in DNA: TGCAGTGCTAGATGGGGCAGGGCAACAGCAACTAATGAAAAACTGTTTTTT.

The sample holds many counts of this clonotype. The DNA for the CDR3 is TGCGCCAGCAGCATAACAGGGGGCAGTCAGCCCCAGCATTTT. This gives the protein CASSITGGSQPQHF. The rearrangement uses TRBV5-1 and TRBJ1-5; 9 nucleotides align to TRBD1. There are 14 residues in the CDR3. J lost 6 bases, V lost 4 bases, and 5 bases had no gene match. The germline V gene has CDR1 SGHRS and CDR2 YFSETQ.

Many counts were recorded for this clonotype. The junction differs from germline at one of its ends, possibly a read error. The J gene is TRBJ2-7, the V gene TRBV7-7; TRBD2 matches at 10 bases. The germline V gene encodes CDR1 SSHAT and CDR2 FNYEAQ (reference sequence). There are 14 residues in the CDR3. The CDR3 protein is CASSPTSGIYEQYF. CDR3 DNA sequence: TGTGCTAGCAGCCCTACTAGCGGGATCTACGAGCAGTACTTC. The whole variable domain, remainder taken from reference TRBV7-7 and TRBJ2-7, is GAGVSQSPRYKVTKRGQDVTLRCDPISSHATLYWYQQALGQGPEFLTYFNYEAQPDKSGLPSDRFSAERPEGSISTLTIQRTEQRDSAMYRCASSPTSGIYEQYFGPGTRLTVT.

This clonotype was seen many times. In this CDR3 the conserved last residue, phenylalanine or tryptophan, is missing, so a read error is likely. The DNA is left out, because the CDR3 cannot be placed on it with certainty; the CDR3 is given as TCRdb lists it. CDR3 in amino acids: CASSSGLAGESL. The gene calls are TRBV12-3 or TRBV12-4 and TRBJ2-1; TRBD2, the D gene given by the table, was not confirmed from the DNA. The CDR3 is 12 residues long, ends included.